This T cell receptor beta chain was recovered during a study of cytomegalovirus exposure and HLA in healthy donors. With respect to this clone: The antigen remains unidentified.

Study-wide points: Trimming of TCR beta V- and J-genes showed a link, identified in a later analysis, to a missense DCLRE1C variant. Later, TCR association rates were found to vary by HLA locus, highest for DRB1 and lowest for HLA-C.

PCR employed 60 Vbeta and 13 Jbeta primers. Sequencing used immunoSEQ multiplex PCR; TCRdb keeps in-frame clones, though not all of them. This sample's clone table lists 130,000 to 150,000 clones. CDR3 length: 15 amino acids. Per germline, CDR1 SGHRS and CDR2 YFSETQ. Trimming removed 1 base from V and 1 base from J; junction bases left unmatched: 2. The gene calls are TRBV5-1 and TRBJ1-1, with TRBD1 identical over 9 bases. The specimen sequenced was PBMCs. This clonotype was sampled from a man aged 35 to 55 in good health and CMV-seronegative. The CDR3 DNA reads TGCGCCAGCAGCTTGCCGGGACAGGGGAACACTGAAGCTTTCTTT. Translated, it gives CASSLPGQGNTEAFF.